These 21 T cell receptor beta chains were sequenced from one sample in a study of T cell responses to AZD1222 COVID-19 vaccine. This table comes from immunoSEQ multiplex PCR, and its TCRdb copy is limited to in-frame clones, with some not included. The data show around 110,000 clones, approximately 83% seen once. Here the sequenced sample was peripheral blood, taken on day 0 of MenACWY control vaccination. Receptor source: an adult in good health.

The DNA for the CDR3 is TGTGCCAGCAGCCCCTCCGGGGGGGCCGTATACGAGCAGTACTTC. As protein: CASSPSGGAVYEQYF. The chain uses TRBV7-2 and TRBJ2-7; 8 bases agree with TRBD2. V lost 5 bases, J lost 4 bases, and 10 bases stayed unmatched. The CDR3 totals 15 residues. CDR1 is SGHTA and CDR2 is FQGNSA in the germline V gene.

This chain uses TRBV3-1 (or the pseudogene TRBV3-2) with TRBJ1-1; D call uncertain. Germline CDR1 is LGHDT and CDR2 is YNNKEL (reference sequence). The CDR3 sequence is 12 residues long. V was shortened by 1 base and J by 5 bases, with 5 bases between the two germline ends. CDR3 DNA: TGTGCCAGCAGCCAAGGGGAAACTGAAGCTTTCTTT. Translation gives CASSQGETEAFF.

The CDR3 here is CASSWGQGGNTEAFF. CDR3 coding DNA: TGTGCCAGCAGCTGGGGACAGGGAGGGAACACTGAAGCTTTCTTT. The rearrangement joins TRBV7-8 to TRBJ1-1; the match to TRBD1 covers 9 bases. The V gene's germline CDR1 is SGHVS and CDR2 FQNEAQ. This CDR3 is 15 amino acids long. V was clipped by 4 bases and J by 1 base; unmatched bases: 4.

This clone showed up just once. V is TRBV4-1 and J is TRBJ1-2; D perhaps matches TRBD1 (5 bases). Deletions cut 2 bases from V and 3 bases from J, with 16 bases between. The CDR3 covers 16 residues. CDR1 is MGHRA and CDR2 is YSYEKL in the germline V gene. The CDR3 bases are TGCGCCAGCAGCCAAATCCCGGGCAGGGTTGACTATGGCTACACCTTC. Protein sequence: CASSQIPGRVDYGYTF.

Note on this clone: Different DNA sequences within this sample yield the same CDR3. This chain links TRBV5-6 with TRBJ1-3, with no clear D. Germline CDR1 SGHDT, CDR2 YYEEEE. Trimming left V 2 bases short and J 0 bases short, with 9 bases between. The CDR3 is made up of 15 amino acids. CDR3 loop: CASSLGPSSGNTIYF. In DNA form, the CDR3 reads TGTGCCAGCAGCTTAGGACCCAGCTCTGGAAACACCATATATTTT. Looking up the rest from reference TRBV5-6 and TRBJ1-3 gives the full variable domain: DAGVTQSPTHLIKTRGQQVTLRCSPKSGHDTVSWYQQALGQGPQFIFQYYEEEERQRGNFPDRFSGHQFPNYSSELNVNALLLGDSALYLCASSLGPSSGNTIYFGEGSWLTVV.

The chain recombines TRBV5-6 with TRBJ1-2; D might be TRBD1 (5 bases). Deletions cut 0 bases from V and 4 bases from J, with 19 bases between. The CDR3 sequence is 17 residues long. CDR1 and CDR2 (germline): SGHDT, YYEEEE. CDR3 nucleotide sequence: TGTGCCAGCAGCTTGGCGTTGATCGCGGGGCTGAGCTATGGCTACACCTTC. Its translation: CASSLALIAGLSYGYTF.

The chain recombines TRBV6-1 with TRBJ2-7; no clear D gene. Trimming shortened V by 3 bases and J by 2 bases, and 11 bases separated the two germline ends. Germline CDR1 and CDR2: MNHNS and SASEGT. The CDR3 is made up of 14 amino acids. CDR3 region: CASSDMTPPYEQYF. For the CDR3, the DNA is TGTGCCAGCAGTGATATGACACCACCCTACGAGCAGTACTTC.

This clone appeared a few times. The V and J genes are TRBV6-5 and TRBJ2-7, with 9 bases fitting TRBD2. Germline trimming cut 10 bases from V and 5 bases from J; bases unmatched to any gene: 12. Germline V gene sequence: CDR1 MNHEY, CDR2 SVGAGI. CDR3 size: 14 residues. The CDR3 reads CAILQVAGAHEQYF. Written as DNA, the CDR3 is TGTGCCATCCTCCAAGTAGCGGGGGCCCACGAGCAGTACTTC.

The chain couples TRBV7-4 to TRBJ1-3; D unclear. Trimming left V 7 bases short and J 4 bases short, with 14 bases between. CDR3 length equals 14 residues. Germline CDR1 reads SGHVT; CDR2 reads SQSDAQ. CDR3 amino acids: CASNPGRSGNTIYF. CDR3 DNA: TGTGCCAGCAACCCTGGTCGGTCGGGAAACACCATATATTTT.

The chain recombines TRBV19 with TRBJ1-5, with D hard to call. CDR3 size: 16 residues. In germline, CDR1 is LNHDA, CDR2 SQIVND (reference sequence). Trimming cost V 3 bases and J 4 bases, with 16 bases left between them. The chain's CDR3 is CASSMGRISGNQPQHF. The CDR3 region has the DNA TGTGCCAGTAGTATGGGCAGGATCTCCGGGAATCAGCCCCAGCATTTT. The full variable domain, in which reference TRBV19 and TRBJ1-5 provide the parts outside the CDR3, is DGGITQSPKYLFRKEGQNVTLSCEQNLNHDAMYWYRQDPGQGLRLIYYSQIVNDFQKGDIAEGYSVSREKKESFPLTVTSAQKNPTAFYLCASSMGRISGNQPQHFGDGTRLSIL.

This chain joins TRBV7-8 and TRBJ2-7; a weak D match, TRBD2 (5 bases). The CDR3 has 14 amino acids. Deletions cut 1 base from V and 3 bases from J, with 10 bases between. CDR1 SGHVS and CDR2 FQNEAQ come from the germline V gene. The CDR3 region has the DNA TGTGCCAGCAGCTTAGTTTCGGGGAGCTACGAGCAGTACTTC. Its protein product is CASSLVSGSYEQYF.

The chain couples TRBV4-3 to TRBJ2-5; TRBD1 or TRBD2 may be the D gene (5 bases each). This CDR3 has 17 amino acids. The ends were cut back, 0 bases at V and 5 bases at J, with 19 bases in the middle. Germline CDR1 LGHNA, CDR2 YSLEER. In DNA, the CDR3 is TGCGCCAGCAGCCAAGATTTCGGGGCAAGCCGTTCCGAGACCCAGTACTTC. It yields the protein CASSQDFGASRSETQYF.

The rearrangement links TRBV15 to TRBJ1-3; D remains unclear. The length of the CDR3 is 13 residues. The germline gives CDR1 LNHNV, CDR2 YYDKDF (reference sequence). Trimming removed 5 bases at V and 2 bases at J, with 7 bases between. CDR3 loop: CATSARAGNTIYF. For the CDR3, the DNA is TGTGCCACCAGCGCGAGGGCTGGAAACACCATATATTTT. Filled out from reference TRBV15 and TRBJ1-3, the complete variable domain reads DAMVIQNPRYQVTQFGKPVTLSCSQTLNHNVMYWYQQKSSQAPKLLFHYYDKDFNNEADTPDNFQSRRPNTSFCFLDIRSPGLGDTAMYLCATSARAGNTIYFGEGSWLTVV.

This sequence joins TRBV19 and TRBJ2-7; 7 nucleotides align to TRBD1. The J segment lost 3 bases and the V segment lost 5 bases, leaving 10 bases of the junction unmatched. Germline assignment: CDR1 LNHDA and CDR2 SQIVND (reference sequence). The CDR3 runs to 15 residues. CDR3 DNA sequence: TGTGCCAGTAGTTTCCGGGACAGTCCGGACTACGAGCAGTACTTC. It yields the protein CASSFRDSPDYEQYF.

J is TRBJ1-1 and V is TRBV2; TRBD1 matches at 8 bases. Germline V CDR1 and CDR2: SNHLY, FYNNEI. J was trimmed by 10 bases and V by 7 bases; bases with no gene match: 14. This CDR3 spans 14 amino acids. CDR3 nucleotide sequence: TGTGCCAGCACCGAGGGGGACAGGTACGGGTCAGCTTTCTTT. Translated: CASTEGDRYGSAFF.

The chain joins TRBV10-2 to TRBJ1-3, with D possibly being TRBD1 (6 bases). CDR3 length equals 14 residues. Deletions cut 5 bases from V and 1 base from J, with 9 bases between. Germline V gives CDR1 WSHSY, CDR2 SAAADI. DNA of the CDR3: TGCGCCAGCAGTCCACAGGGTTCTGGAAACACCATATATTTT. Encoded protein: CASSPQGSGNTIYF.

As DNA, the CDR3 is TGCGCCAGTGGGGGAATACAGGGGGCAGGTGAAAAACTGTTTTTT. This encodes CASGGIQGAGEKLFF. This sequence joins TRBV4-3 and TRBJ1-4; 9 positions match TRBD1. The V segment lost 9 bases and the J segment 7 bases; nucleotides outside the gene matches: 12. This CDR3 is 15 amino acids long. Germline loops: CDR1 LGHNA, CDR2 YSLEER.

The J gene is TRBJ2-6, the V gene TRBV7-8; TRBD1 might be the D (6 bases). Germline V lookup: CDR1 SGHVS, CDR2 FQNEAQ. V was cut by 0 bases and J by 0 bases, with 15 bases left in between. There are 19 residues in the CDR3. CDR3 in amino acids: CASSLAPIRGYSGANVLTF. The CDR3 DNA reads TGTGCCAGCAGCTTAGCGCCGATCAGGGGCTACTCTGGGGCCAACGTCCTGACTTTC.

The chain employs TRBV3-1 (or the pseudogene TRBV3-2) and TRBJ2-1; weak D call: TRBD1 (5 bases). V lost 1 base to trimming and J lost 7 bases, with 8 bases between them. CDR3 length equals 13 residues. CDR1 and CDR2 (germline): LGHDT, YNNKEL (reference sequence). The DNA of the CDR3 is TGTGCCAGCAGCCAAGGGGCAGGGAATGAGCAGTTCTTC. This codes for CASSQGAGNEQFF.

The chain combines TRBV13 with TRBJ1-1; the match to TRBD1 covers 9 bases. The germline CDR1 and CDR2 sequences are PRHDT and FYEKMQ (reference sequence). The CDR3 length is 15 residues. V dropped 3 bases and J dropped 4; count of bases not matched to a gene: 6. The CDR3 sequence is CASSFRDRVGTEAFF. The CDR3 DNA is TGTGCCAGCAGCTTTCGGGACAGGGTAGGCACTGAAGCTTTCTTT.

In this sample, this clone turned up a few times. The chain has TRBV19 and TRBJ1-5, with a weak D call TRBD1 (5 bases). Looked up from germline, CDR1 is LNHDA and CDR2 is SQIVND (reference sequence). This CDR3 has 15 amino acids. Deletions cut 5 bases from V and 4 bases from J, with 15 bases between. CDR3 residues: CASSGRGYGNQPQHF. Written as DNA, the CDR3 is TGTGCCAGTAGTGGTAGGGGTTACGGGAATCAGCCCCAGCATTTT.